The rows below give T cell receptor beta chains drawn from one sample of a study of T-cell reconstitution after alpha-beta-depleted transplantation in children. Via MiXCR, TCRdb re-called the PCR reads, giving one row per CDR3 protein. The table has around 700,000 distinct CDR3 sequences, around 13% seen once. This material consisted of PBMCs, taken before TCRalphabeta/CD19-depleted stem cell transplant. These receptors all come from a girl aged 2-10 years with congenital amegakaryocytic thrombocytopenia, due to receive a stem cell transplant. The CDR3 runs from the conserved cysteine through the conserved F or W. The order of the fields is V gene, D gene, clone size, J gene, CDR3 DNA, CDR3 protein. D genes are given only for firm matches. Where a row states a size, it is once, few, many or the class of an expanded clone; other rows omit it.

V gene: TRBV5-1
D gene: .
clone size: .
J gene: TRBJ2-1
CDR3 DNA: TGCGCCAGCAGCTTGTGGGGCGCCCAGGTCTCGTCGTCCGGATACAATGAGCAGTTCTTC
CDR3 protein: CASSLWGAQVSSSGYNEQFF

V gene: TRBV2
D gene: .
clone size: .
J gene: TRBJ2-3
CDR3 DNA: TGTGCCAGCAGAGGCATAGTTGCGGGAAGTGGCACAGATACGCAGTATTTT
CDR3 protein: CASRGIVAGSGTDTQYF

V gene: TRBV20-1
D gene: .
clone size: .
J gene: TRBJ2-5
CDR3 DNA: TGCAGTGCAGGGCGGGGTTACCAAGAGACCCAGCACTTC
CDR3 protein: CSAGRGYQETQHF

V gene: TRBV5-1
D gene: .
clone size: .
J gene: TRBJ1-1
CDR3 DNA: TGCGCCAGCAGCTTGGCCTCTGGGGGATTAAACACTGAAGCTTTCTTT
CDR3 protein: CASSLASGGLNTEAFF

V gene: TRBV6-1
D gene: TRBD2
clone size: many
J gene: TRBJ2-3
CDR3 DNA: TGTGCCAGCAGTGAAGATTTGAGTGGACTAGCGGGATTGGATACGCAGTATTTT
CDR3 protein: CASSEDLSGLAGLDTQYF

V gene: TRBV5-1
D gene: .
clone size: many
J gene: TRBJ1-2
CDR3 DNA: TGCGCCAGCAGGGCTGAAGCGAGCTATGGCTACACCTTC
CDR3 protein: CASRAEASYGYTF

V gene: TRBV5-1
D gene: .
clone size: .
J gene: TRBJ2-2
CDR3 DNA: TGCGCCAGCAGCCTCCAGTTCACCGGGGAGCTGTTTTTT
CDR3 protein: CASSLQFTGELFF

V gene: TRBV9
D gene: .
clone size: many
J gene: TRBJ1-1
CDR3 DNA: TGTGCCAGCAGCGCCCCCCCGAAGGAAGCTTTCTTT
CDR3 protein: CASSAPPKEAFF

V gene: TRBV12-3/TRBV12-4
D gene: TRBD2
clone size: .
J gene: TRBJ2-2
CDR3 DNA: TGTGCCAGCACCCTTTGGCGGACAATGCGGGAGTCGAACACCGGGGAGCTGTTTTTT
CDR3 protein: CASTLWRTMRESNTGELFF

V gene: TRBV20-1
D gene: TRBD2
clone size: once
J gene: TRBJ2-1
CDR3 DNA: TGCTGTGCTATCAAAACCGGGACTAGCGGGAGGGCCGTCAATGAGCAGTTCTTC
CDR3 protein: CCAIKTGTSGRAVNEQFF

V gene: TRBV5-1
D gene: .
clone size: many
J gene: TRBJ2-5
CDR3 DNA: TGCGCCAGCAGCTTGTTGGTGGACCAAGAGACCCAGTACTTC
CDR3 protein: CASSLLVDQETQYF

V gene: TRBV27
D gene: .
clone size: many
J gene: TRBJ2-7
CDR3 DNA: TGTGCCAGCAGTTTATCGCTAGCCACCTCCTACGAGCAGTACTTC
CDR3 protein: CASSLSLATSYEQYF

V gene: TRBV7-9
D gene: TRBD2
clone size: few
J gene: TRBJ2-7
CDR3 DNA: TGTGCCAGCAGCCATCTAGCGGGTGCTCCCTACGAGCAGTACTTC
CDR3 protein: CASSHLAGAPYEQYF

V gene: TRBV6-1
D gene: TRBD1
clone size: few
J gene: TRBJ1-2
CDR3 DNA: TGTGCCAGCAGAAGTTTGACGACAGGGCAAGGCTACACCTTC
CDR3 protein: CASRSLTTGQGYTF

V gene: TRBV5-1
D gene: TRBD1
clone size: .
J gene: TRBJ2-2
CDR3 DNA: TGCGCCAGCAGCTTCCGGGACAGGGGAGGGAAGAGAACCGGGGAGCTGTTTTTT
CDR3 protein: CASSFRDRGGKRTGELFF

V gene: TRBV5-1
D gene: TRBD2
clone size: many
J gene: TRBJ2-5
CDR3 DNA: TGCGCCAGCAGCTGGTGGACTAGCGGGAACAAAGAGACCCAGTACTTC
CDR3 protein: CASSWWTSGNKETQYF

V gene: TRBV12-3/TRBV12-4
D gene: .
clone size: many
J gene: TRBJ2-7
CDR3 DNA: TGTGCCAGCAGTCCGGGAGCGGAACTCTACGAGCAGTACTTC
CDR3 protein: CASSPGAELYEQYF

V gene: TRBV12-3/TRBV12-4
D gene: .
clone size: many
J gene: TRBJ2-2
CDR3 DNA: TGTGCCAGCAGTTCCTTTGGGACCGGGGAGCTGTTTTTT
CDR3 protein: CASSSFGTGELFF

V gene: TRBV5-1
D gene: .
clone size: .
J gene: TRBJ2-5
CDR3 DNA: TGCGCCAGCAGCTATAGTACTCTGGGGGAGGGACAGAGACAGACCCAGTACTTC
CDR3 protein: CASSYSTLGEGQRQTQYF

V gene: TRBV30
D gene: .
clone size: many
J gene: TRBJ2-3
CDR3 DNA: TGTGCCTGGAGTGTTGGTAGCGAGACAGATACGCAGTATTTT
CDR3 protein: CAWSVGSETDTQYF

V gene: TRBV6-5
D gene: TRBD1
clone size: many
J gene: TRBJ1-3
CDR3 DNA: TGTGCCAGCAGTTATAGGACAGGGATTGGAAACACCATATATTTT
CDR3 protein: CASSYRTGIGNTIYF

V gene: TRBV5-1
D gene: TRBD2
clone size: many
J gene: TRBJ2-5
CDR3 DNA: TGCGCCAGCAGTACCCGGGAGGGAAGTGGTGAGACCCAGTACTTC
CDR3 protein: CASSTREGSGETQYF

V gene: TRBV11-2
D gene: TRBD1
clone size: many
J gene: TRBJ1-1
CDR3 DNA: TGTGCCAGCAGCACAACAGGGGGGAGGGCTTTCTTT
CDR3 protein: CASSTTGGRAFF

V gene: TRBV4-2
D gene: .
clone size: .
J gene: TRBJ2-7
CDR3 DNA: TGTGCCAGCAGCCCGGGACATCCTTACTACGAGCAGTACTTC
CDR3 protein: CASSPGHPYYEQYF

V gene: TRBV7-9
D gene: TRBD1
clone size: .
J gene: TRBJ2-7
CDR3 DNA: TGTGCCAGCAGCTCACGTTTGTTGGGACAGGGGGGCTACGAGCAGTACTTC
CDR3 protein: CASSSRLLGQGGYEQYF

V gene: TRBV20-1
D gene: TRBD2
clone size: many
J gene: TRBJ2-1
CDR3 DNA: TGCAGTGCTATGACTAGCGGGAGGGTATATGAGCAGTTCTTC
CDR3 protein: CSAMTSGRVYEQFF

V gene: TRBV11-2
D gene: .
clone size: few
J gene: TRBJ2-6
CDR3 DNA: TGTGCCAGCAGCTTTGGCCCGGGAGGGGCCAACGTCCTGACTTTC
CDR3 protein: CASSFGPGGANVLTF

V gene: TRBV20-1
D gene: TRBD2
clone size: few
J gene: TRBJ2-1
CDR3 DNA: TGCAGTGCTAGACCCGGGACTAGCGGGAGTTATTCATATGAGCAGTTCTTC
CDR3 protein: CSARPGTSGSYSYEQFF

V gene: TRBV30
D gene: .
clone size: few
J gene: TRBJ1-5
CDR3 DNA: TGTGCCTGGAGTGTCCGGGGGCCTGGCAATCAGCCCCAGCATTTT
CDR3 protein: CAWSVRGPGNQPQHF

V gene: TRBV4-1
D gene: TRBD2
clone size: few
J gene: TRBJ2-2
CDR3 DNA: TGCGCCAGCAGCCAAGAGCCCGGGACTAGCGGTTCCGGGGAGCTGTTTTTT
CDR3 protein: CASSQEPGTSGSGELFF

V gene: TRBV29-1
D gene: TRBD1
clone size: .
J gene: TRBJ1-2
CDR3 DNA: TGCAGCGTTGGACCGACAGGGTCTTGGACACAGGGCTACACCTTC
CDR3 protein: CSVGPTGSWTQGYTF

V gene: TRBV6-5
D gene: .
clone size: many
J gene: TRBJ1-2
CDR3 DNA: TGTGCCAGCAGTTACTTAGACAGGCGCTATGGCTACACCTTC
CDR3 protein: CASSYLDRRYGYTF

V gene: TRBV5-1
D gene: TRBD1
clone size: .
J gene: TRBJ1-5
CDR3 DNA: TGCGCCAGCAGCTCCGAGACAGGGGGTGTCCAATTGAGGATTTTTAGCAATCAGCCCCAGCATTTT
CDR3 protein: CASSSETGGVQLRIFSNQPQHF